This is a list of T cell receptor beta chains from one sample in a study of molecular identifiers for immune sequencing clone quantification. TCRdb called the PCR reads again in MiXCR, with one record for every CDR3 protein. Seen here are more than 550,000 distinct CDR3 sequences, 25% observed once, and the top ten hold about 0.81%. The sample consisted of naive CD8+ T cells from blood, with Jurkat cell RNA spiked in. The receptors stem from a human donor in good health. Some libraries in this study had Jurkat cell RNA spiked in. The CDR3 runs from the conserved cysteine through the conserved F or W. The order of the fields is CDR3 length, J gene, V gene, CDR3 protein.

13,TRBJ1-2,TRBV6-5,CASSETGGYGYTF
17,TRBJ2-1,TRBV7-6,CASSSRPPGQVYNEQFF
14,TRBJ2-3,TRBV20-1,CSASPAGPPATQYF
12,TRBJ2-7,TRBV27,CASSLRGREQYF
15,TRBJ1-6,TRBV5-5,CASSLDQADNSPLHF
17,TRBJ2-2,TRBV9,CASSGLAGGQNTGELFF
13,TRBJ2-7,TRBV27,CASRPRVSYEQYF
13,TRBJ2-7,TRBV7-9,CASSPGLVNEQYF
17,TRBJ2-7,TRBV28,CASSLQPGGWEAYEQYF
15,TRBJ1-1,TRBV7-8,CASSSHGTRDTEAFF
16,TRBJ1-1,TRBV5-8,CASSVRSGLLNTEAFF
15,TRBJ2-7,TRBV5-1,CASSLVAVDSYEQYF
14,TRBJ2-1,TRBV25-1,CASSVFGRAFKQSF
13,TRBJ2-2,TRBV9,CASSEQGTGELFF
14,TRBJ2-7,TRBV29-1,CSVVWSGARYEQYF
20,TRBJ1-4,TRBV9,CASSVEADSETQSTNEKLFF
17,TRBJ2-1,TRBV12-3/TRBV12-4,CASTPWGASGPYNEQFF
15,TRBJ1-5,TRBV12-3/TRBV12-4,CASSLAWGSDQPQHF
14,TRBJ2-5,TRBV6-2/TRBV6-3,CASNSPDILETQYF
14,TRBJ1-5,TRBV6-2/TRBV6-3,CASGLGQGSQPQHF
12,TRBJ2-7,TRBV6-2/TRBV6-3,CASCYSRGQQSF
15,TRBJ2-1,TRBV14,CASSQDGDSYNEQFF
14,TRBJ2-5,TRBV19,CASSIGGGLETQYF
11,TRBJ2-4,TRBV21-1,CASSGLDIQYF
21,TRBJ2-3,TRBV28,CASSLFILAGGQAGTLDTQYF
14,TRBJ2-2,TRBV19,CASTEASLTGELFF
17,TRBJ1-4,TRBV6-2/TRBV6-3,CASSDYSPRDGGEKLFF
17,TRBJ2-1,TRBV20-1,CSARGGSVAVKLNEQFF
15,TRBJ2-7,TRBV4-1,CASSQELGTDYEQYF
16,TRBJ2-1,TRBV11-3,CASSHGYGQGSNEQFF
14,TRBJ2-1,TRBV29-1,CSSQSTAPRSGQFF
12,TRBJ2-7,TRBV4-3,CASSQDLSEQYF
17,TRBJ1-5,TRBV4-1,CASSQGVTGGGNQPQHF
15,TRBJ1-1,TRBV29-1,CSVVQGSKIGTEAFF
17,TRBJ2-3,TRBV24-1,CATSDRRQGAISDTQYF